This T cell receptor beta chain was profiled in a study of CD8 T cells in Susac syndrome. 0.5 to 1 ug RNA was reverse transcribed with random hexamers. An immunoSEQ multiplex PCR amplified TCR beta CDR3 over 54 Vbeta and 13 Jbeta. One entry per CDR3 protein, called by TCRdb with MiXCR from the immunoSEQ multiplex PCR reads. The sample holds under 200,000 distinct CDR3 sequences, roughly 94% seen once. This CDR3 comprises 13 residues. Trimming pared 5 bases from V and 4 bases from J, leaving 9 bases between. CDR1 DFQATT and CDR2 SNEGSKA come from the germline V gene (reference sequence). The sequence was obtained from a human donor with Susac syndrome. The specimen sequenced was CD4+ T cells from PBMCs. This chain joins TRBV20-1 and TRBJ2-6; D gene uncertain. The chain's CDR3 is CSAPASGANVLTF. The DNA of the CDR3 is TGCAGTGCTCCCGCAAGCGGGGCCAACGTCCTGACTTTC.